This TCR beta chain derives from a study of Ad26.COV2.S vaccination and SARS-CoV-2 variants. Study information: Donor was in the COV1001 Ad26.COV2.S trial arm. Ad26.COV2.S given intramuscularly, once or twice 56 days apart. Notes on the study in general: Placebo recipients showed lower spike-specific TCR breadth than vaccinees.

Germline V CDR1 and CDR2: GTSNPN, SVGIG (reference sequence). The CDR3 spans 12 residues. Trimming stripped 3 bases from V and 5 bases from J, with 11 bases between. About this clone itself: Antigen: not known.

TCRdb's table, derived via immunoSEQ multiplex PCR, lists solely in-frame clones and lacks some. The sample contains hundreds of thousands of clones, about 90% of which appear only once. Treatment meaning: around 19 received Ad26.COV2.S at low or high dose, single or two shots; 5 received placebo; per-sample allocation not given. Specimen acquisition occurred on day 63 following the initial vaccine or placebo injection. This adult donor, from Boston, was 18-55 years old. The rearrangement links TRBV30 to TRBJ2-7; D remains unclear. The sample was peripheral blood, taken in a trial of Ad26.COV2.S vaccine versus placebo. The clonotype originates from a person between 18 and 65 years old who received the Ad26.COV2.S COVID-19 vaccine or a placebo. CDR3 DNA sequence: TGTGCCTGGAGATCCCAGGACCACGAGCAGTACTTC. Protein product: CAWRSQDHEQYF.